This TCR beta chain was sequenced for a study of blood T cell repertoires in COVID-19. The assay was immunoSEQ multiplex PCR, and TCRdb's table has in-frame clones only and misses some. The profile covers 180,000 or so clones, with approximately 85% appearing a single time and around 10% taken by the ten largest. Trimming cost V 8 bases and J 6 bases, with 16 bases left between them. This CDR3 is 13 amino acids long. The germline gives CDR1 KGHSH, CDR2 LQKENI. The chain combines TRBV18 with TRBJ1-1; unclear D gene. This clonotype was obtained from a woman of 80 years or more with acute or convalescent COVID-19. Specimen: peripheral blood. This CDR3 is CASQPALEAEAFF. In DNA form, the CDR3 reads TGTGCCAGCCAACCGGCCTTAGAGGCTGAAGCTTTCTTT.